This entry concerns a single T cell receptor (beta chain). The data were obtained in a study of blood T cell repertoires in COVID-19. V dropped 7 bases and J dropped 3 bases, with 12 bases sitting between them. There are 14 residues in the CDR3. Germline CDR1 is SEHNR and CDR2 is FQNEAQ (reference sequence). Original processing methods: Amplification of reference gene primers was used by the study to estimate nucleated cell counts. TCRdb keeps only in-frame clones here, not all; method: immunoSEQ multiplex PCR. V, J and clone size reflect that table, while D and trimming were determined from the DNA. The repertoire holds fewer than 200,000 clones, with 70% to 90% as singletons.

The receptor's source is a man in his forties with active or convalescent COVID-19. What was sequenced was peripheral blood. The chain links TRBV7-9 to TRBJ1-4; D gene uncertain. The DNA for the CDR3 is TGTGCCAGCACTCTTATCGGGTCTAATGAAAAACTGTTTTTT. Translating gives CASTLIGSNEKLFF.